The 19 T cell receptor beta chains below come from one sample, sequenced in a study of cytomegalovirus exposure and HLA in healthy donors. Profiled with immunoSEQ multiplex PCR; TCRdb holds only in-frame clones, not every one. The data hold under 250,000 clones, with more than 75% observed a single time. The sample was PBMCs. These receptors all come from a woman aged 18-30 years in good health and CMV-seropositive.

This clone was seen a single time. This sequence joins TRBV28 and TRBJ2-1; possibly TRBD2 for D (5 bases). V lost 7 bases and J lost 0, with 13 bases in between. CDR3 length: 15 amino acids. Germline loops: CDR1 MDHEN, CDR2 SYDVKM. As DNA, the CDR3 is TGTGCCAGCAACAGTGAGGGAAGCTCCTACAATGAGCAGTTCTTC. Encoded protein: CASNSEGSSYNEQFF.

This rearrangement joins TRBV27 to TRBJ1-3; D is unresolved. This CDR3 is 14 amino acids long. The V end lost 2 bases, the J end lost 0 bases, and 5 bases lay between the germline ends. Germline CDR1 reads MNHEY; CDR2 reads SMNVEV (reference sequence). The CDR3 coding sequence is TGTGCCAGCAGTTTAGGCCCCTCTGGAAACACCATATATTTT. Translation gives CASSLGPSGNTIYF.

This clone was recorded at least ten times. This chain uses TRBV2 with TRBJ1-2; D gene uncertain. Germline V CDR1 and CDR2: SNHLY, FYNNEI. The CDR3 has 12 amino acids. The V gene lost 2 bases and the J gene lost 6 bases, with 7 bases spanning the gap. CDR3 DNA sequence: TGTGCCAGCAGTGAAACGAGAGATGGCTACACCTTC. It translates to CASSETRDGYTF. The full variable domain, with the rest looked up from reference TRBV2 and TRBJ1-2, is EPEVTQTPSHQVTQMGQEVILRCVPISNHLYFYWYRQILGQKVEFLVSFYNNEISEKSEIFDDQFSVERPDGSNFTLKIRSTKLEDSAMYFCASSETRDGYTFGSGTRLTVV.

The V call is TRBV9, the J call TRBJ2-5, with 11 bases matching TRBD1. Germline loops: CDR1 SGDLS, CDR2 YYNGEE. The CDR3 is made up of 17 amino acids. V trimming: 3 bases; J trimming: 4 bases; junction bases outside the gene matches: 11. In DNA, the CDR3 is TGTGCCAGCAGCGGGGACTGGACAGGGGGCCCCCGAGAGACCCAGTACTTC. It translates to CASSGDWTGGPRETQYF.

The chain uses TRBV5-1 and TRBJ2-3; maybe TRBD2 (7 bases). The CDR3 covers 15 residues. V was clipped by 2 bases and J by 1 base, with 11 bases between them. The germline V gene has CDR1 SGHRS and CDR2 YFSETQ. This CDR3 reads CASSLRGRGTDTQYF. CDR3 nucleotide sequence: TGCGCCAGCAGCTTAAGGGGGAGGGGCACAGATACGCAGTATTTT.

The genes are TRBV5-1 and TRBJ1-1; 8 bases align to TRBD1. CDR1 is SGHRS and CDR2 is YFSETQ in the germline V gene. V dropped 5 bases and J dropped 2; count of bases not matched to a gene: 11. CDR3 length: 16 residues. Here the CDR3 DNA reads TGCGCCAGCAGTCGGGGCAGGGGGCGCACAAACACTGAAGCTTTCTTT. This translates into CASSRGRGRTNTEAFF.

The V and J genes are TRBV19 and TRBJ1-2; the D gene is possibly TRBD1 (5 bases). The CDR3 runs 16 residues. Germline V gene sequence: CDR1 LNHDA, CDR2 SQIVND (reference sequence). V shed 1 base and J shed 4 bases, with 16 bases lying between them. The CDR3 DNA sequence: TGTGCCAGTAGTATAGGAGGTCGGTCAGGGCTCTATGGCTACACCTTC. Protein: CASSIGGRSGLYGYTF.

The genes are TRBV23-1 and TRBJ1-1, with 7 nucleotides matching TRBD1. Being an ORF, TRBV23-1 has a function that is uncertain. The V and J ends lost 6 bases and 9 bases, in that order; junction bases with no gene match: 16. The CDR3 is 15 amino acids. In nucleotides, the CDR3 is TGCGCCAGCAGGATCCGCAGGCAGGGGGTAGGGAAAGCTTTCTTT. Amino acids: CASRIRRQGVGKAFF.

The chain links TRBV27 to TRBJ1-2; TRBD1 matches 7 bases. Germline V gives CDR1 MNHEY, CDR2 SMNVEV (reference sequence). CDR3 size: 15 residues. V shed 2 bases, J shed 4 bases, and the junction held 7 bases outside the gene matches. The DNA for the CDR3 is TGTGCCAGCAGTTTAGAGGGGGCGCAAATCTATGGCTACACCTTC. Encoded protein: CASSLEGAQIYGYTF.

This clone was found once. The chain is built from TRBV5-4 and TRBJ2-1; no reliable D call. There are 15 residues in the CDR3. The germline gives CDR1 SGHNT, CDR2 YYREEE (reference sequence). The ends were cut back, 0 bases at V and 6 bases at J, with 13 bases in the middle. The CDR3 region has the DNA TGTGCCAGCAGCTTGGCGTCAGTCCCTGGCAATGAGCAGTTCTTC. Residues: CASSLASVPGNEQFF.

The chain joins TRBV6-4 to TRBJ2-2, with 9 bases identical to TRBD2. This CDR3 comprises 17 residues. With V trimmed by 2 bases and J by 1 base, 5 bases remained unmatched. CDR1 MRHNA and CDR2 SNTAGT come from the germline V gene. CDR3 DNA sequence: TGTGCCAGCAGTGACCCCGCGACTAGCGGGAACACCGGGGAGCTGTTTTTT. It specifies CASSDPATSGNTGELFF.

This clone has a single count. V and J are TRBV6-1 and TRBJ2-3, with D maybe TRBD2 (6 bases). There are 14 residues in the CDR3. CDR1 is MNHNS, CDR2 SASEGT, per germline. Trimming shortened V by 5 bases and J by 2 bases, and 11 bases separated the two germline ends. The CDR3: CASSPRGSTDTQYF. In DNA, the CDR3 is TGTGCCAGCAGTCCGCGGGGATCCACAGATACGCAGTATTTT.

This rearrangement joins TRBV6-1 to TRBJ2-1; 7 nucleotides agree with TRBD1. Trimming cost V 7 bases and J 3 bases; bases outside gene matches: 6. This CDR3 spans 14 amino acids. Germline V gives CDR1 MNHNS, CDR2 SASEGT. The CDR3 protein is CASKETGIYNEQFF. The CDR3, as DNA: TGTGCCAGCAAAGAGACAGGGATCTACAATGAGCAGTTCTTC.

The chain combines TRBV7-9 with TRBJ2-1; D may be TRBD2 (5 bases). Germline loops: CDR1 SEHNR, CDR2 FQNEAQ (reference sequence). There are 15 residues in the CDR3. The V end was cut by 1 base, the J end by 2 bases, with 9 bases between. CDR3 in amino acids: CASSLGGVAYNEQFF. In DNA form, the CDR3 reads TGTGCCAGCAGCTTAGGGGGAGTAGCCTACAATGAGCAGTTCTTC. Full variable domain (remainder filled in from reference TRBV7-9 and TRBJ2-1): DTGVSQNPRHKITKRGQNVTFRCDPISEHNRLYWYRQTLGQGPEFLTYFQNEAQLEKSRLLSDRFSAERPKGSFSTLEIQRTEQGDSAMYLCASSLGGVAYNEQFFGPGTRLTVL.

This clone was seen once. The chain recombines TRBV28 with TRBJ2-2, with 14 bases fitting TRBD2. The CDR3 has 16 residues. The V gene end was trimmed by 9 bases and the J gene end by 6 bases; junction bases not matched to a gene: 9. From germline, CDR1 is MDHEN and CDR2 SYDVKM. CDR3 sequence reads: CARPLGLAGGPGELFF. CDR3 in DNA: TGTGCCAGACCCCTAGGACTAGCGGGAGGTCCCGGGGAGCTGTTTTTT.

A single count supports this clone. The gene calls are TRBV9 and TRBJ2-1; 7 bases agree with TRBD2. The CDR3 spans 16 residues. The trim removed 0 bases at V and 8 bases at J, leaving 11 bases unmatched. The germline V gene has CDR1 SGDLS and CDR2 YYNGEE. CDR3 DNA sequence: TGTGCCAGCAGCGTAGACGGGGGAGGGTTAGGGGATGAGCAGTTCTTC. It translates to CASSVDGGGLGDEQFF. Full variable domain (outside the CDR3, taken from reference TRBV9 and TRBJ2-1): DSGVTQTPKHLITATGQRVTLRCSPRSGDLSVYWYQQSLDQGLQFLIQYYNGEERAKGNILERFSAQQFPDLHSELNLSSLELGDSALYFCASSVDGGGLGDEQFFGPGTRLTVL.

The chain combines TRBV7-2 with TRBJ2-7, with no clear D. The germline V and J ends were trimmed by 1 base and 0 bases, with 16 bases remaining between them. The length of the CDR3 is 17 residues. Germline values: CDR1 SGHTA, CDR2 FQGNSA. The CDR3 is CASSLVYGLRRSYEQYF. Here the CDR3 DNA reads TGTGCCAGCAGCTTAGTCTACGGGTTACGGCGCTCCTACGAGCAGTACTTC.

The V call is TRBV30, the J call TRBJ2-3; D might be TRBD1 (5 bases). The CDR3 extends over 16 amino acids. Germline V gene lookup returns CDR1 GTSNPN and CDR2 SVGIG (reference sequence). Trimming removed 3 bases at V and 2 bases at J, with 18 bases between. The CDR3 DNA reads TGTGCCTGGAGGGACACTCAAGCGTCATTCACAGATACGCAGTATTTT. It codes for CAWRDTQASFTDTQYF.

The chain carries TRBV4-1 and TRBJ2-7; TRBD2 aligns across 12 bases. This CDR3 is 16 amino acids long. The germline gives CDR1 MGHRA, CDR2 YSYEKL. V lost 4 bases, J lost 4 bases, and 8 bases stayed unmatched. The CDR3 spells CASSPRGTSGLYEQYF. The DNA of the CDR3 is TGCGCCAGCAGCCCTCGAGGGACTAGCGGGTTGTACGAGCAGTACTTC.